This entry features one T cell receptor (beta chain) sequence. Produced via immunoSEQ multiplex PCR; TCRdb's table is partial and in-frame only. The profile shows over 90,000 clones, roughly 95% of them singletons. The data were obtained in a study of cytomegalovirus exposure and HLA in healthy donors. The receptor comes from a woman between 18 and 29 years old in good health and CMV-seronegative. Specimen: PBMCs.

CDR3 loop: CASTVGDSSYNEQFF. The CDR3 DNA sequence: TGTGCCAGTACTGTGGGGGACTCCTCCTACAATGAGCAGTTCTTC. The rearrangement joins TRBV19 to TRBJ2-1, with D possibly matching TRBD2 (6 bases). V lost 7 bases and J 0 bases, leaving 13 bases between the germline ends. This CDR3 has 15 residues. Germline V gene lookup returns CDR1 LNHDA and CDR2 SQIVND (reference sequence).